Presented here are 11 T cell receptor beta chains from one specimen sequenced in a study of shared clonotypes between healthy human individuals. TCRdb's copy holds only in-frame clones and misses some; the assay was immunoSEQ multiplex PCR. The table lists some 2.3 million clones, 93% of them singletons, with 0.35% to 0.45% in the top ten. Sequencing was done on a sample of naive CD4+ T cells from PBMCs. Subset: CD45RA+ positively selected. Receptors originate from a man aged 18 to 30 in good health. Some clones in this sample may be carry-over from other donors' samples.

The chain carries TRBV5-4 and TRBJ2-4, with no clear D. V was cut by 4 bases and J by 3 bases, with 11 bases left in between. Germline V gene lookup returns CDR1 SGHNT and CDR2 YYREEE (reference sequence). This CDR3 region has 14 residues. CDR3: CASSHQEIKNIQYF. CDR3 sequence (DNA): TGTGCCAGCAGCCATCAGGAGATCAAAAACATTCAGTACTTC.

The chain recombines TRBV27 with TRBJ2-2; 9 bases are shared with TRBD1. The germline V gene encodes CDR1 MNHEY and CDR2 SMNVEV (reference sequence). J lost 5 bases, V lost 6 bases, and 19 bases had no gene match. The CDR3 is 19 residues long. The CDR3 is CASRPLVTGGYRETGELFF. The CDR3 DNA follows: TGTGCCAGCAGACCACTCGTGACAGGGGGGTATAGGGAAACCGGGGAGCTGTTTTTT.

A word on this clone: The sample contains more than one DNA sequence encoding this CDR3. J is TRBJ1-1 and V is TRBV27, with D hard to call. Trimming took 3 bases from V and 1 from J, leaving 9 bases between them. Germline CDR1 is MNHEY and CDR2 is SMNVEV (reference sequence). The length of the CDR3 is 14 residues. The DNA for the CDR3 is TGTGCCAGCAGTTTCAGGAGTCGGAACACTGAAGCTTTCTTT. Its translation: CASSFRSRNTEAFF.

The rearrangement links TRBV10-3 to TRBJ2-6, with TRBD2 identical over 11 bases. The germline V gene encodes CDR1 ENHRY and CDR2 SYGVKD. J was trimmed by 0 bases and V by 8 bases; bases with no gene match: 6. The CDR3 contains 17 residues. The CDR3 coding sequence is TGTGCCATCGGAACTGGGACTAGCGGCTCTGGGGCCAACGTCCTGACTTTC. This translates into CAIGTGTSGSGANVLTF.

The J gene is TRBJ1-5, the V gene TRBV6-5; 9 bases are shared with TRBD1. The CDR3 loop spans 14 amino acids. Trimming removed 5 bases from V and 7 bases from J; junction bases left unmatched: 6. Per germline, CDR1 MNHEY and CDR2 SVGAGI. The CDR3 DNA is TGTGCCAGCAGTATCCGACAGGGGGGGCAGCCCCAGCATTTT. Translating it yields CASSIRQGGQPQHF.

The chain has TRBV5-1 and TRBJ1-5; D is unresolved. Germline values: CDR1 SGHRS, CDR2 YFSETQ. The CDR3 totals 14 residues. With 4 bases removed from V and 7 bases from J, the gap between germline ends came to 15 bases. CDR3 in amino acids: CASSASGLGQPQHF. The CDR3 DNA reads TGCGCCAGCAGCGCCTCGGGTCTGGGACAGCCCCAGCATTTT.

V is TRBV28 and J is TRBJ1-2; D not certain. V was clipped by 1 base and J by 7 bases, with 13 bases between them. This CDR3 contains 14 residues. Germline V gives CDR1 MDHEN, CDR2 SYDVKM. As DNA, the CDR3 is TGTGCCAGCAGTTTATCCCACGGTTTACTTGGCTACACCTTC. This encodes CASSLSHGLLGYTF.

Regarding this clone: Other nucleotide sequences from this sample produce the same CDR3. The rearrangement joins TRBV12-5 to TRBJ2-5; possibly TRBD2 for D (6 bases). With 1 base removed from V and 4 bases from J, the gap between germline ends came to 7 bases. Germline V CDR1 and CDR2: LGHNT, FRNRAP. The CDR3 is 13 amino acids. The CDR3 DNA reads TGTGCTAGTGGTTTGGCCGGGGGAGAGACCCAGTACTTC. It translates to CASGLAGGETQYF.

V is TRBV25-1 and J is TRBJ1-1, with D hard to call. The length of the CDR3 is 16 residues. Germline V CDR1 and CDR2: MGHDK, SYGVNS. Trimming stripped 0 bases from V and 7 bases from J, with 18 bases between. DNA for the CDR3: TGTGCCAGCAGTGAATATGGGGTCTTAGGGCTTGGTGAAGCTTTCTTT. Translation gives CASSEYGVLGLGEAFF. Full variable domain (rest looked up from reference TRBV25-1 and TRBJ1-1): EADIYQTPRYLVIGTGKKITLECSQTMGHDKMYWYQQDPGMELHLIHYSYGVNSTEKGDLSSESTVSRIRTEHFPLTLESARPSHTSQYLCASSEYGVLGLGEAFFGQGTRLTVV.

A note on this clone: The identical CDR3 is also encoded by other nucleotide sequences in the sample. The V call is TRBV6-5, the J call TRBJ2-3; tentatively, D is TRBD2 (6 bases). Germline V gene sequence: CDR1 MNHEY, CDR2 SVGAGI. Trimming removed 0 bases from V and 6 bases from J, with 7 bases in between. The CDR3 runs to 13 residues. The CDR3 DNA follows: TGTGCCAGCAGTTACTCCCGGGGGGATACGCAGTATTTT. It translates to CASSYSRGDTQYF.

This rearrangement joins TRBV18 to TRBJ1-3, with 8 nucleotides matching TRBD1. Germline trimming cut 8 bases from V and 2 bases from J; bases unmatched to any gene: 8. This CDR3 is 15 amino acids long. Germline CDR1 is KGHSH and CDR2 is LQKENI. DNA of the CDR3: TGTGCCAGCCAAAGCGACAGGGGAACTGGAAACACCATATATTTT. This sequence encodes CASQSDRGTGNTIYF. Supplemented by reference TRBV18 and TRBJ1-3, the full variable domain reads NAGVMQNPRHLVRRRGQEARLRCSPMKGHSHVYWYRQLPEEGLKFMVYLQKENIIDESGMPKERFSAEFPKEGPSILRIQQVVRGDSAAYFCASQSDRGTGNTIYFGEGSWLTVV.